This T cell receptor beta chain stems from a study of cytomegalovirus exposure and HLA in healthy donors. The PCR made use of 60 Vbeta and 13 Jbeta primers. Sequenced by immunoSEQ multiplex PCR; TCRdb stores in-frame clones only, minus some. The sample has 80,000 or so clones, around 62% seen once; the top ten hold roughly 4%. This receptor was identified in a male donor in good health and CMV-seropositive. Sequenced sample: PBMCs.

The CDR3 spells CASSQDLMAGGEQYF. CDR3 DNA sequence: TGTGCCAGCAGCCAAGATCTTATGGCAGGGGGCGAGCAGTACTTC. The rearrangement joins TRBV14 to TRBJ2-7, with TRBD1 matching over 7 bases. Trimming at V came to 0 bases and at J to 6 bases, leaving 8 bases not matched to a gene. Germline V gives CDR1 SGHDN, CDR2 FVKESK. There are 15 residues in the CDR3.